These 25 T cell receptor beta chains came from one sample sequenced in a study of OX40 agonist ivuxolimab in advanced cancers. Generated by immunoSEQ multiplex PCR, the TCRdb table keeps only in-frame clones and is missing some. The sample has 60,000 to 90,000 clones, around 86% seen once. The sequences come from CD4+ or CD8+ T cells sorted from blood, collected in a trial of the OX40 agonist ivuxolimab. The receptors stem from an adult with an advanced solid tumor such as melanoma, head and neck, liver or kidney cancer.

The V call is TRBV4-1, the J call TRBJ2-2, with D possibly being TRBD2 (6 bases). Trimming pared 3 bases from V and 1 base from J, leaving 12 bases between. The CDR3 is 16 amino acids. Germline CDR1 reads MGHRA; CDR2 reads YSYEKL. The CDR3 nucleotides are TGCGCCAGCAGCCAGAAGGGGACTTGGAACACCGGGGAGCTGTTTTTT. Its translation: CASSQKGTWNTGELFF.

A note on this clone: Compared with germline, one end of the junction differs, possibly owing to a read error. V gene TRBV6-5 combines with J gene TRBJ2-7; 9 positions match TRBD1. The CDR3 is 14 residues long. CDR1 and CDR2 (germline): MNHEY, SVGAGI. CDR3 amino acids: CASSNSGTGTSRYF. CDR3 DNA: TGTGCCAGCAGTAACTCCGGGACAGGGACCTCTCGGTACTTC.

V is TRBV25-1 and J is TRBJ1-6; the match to TRBD1 covers 9 bases. The CDR3 runs to 14 residues. The ends lost 5 bases at V and 9 bases at J; junction bases unmatched: 5. Germline CDR1 is MGHDK and CDR2 is SYGVNS. The CDR3 DNA follows: TGTGCCAGCAGTACCCCGGGACAGGGTTCACCCCTCCACTTT. This codes for CASSTPGQGSPLHF.

The V call is TRBV19, the J call TRBJ1-5, with D perhaps matching TRBD1 (5 bases). CDR1 and CDR2 from the germline V gene are LNHDA and SQIVND (reference sequence). The V and J ends lost 4 bases and 5 bases respectively, with 15 bases between them. The CDR3 runs 15 residues. DNA for the CDR3: TGTGCCAGTAGTACCCAGGAGGGGTTGTATCAGCCCCAGCATTTT. Translating gives CASSTQEGLYQPQHF.

This clone came up a few times. The chain links TRBV6-4 to TRBJ2-1; 7 bases are a match to TRBD1. V lost 6 bases, J lost 0 bases, and 5 bases stayed unmatched. Germline V gene lookup returns CDR1 MRHNA and CDR2 SNTAGT. This CDR3 spans 15 amino acids. CDR3: CASSAQGSSYNEQFF. In nucleotides, the CDR3 is TGTGCCAGCAGCGCACAGGGGAGCTCCTACAATGAGCAGTTCTTC.

The rearrangement links TRBV11-1 to TRBJ2-3, with D possibly TRBD1 on 7 matching bases. Trimming took 4 bases from V and 5 from J, leaving 13 bases between them. The CDR3 consists of 14 residues. The germline V gene encodes CDR1 SGHAT and CDR2 FQDESV (reference sequence). DNA for the CDR3: TGTGCCAGCAGCTACAACAGGGGAGGAGATACGCAGTATTTT. It encodes CASSYNRGGDTQYF.

This clone was found a few times. The V and J genes are TRBV18 and TRBJ1-4; 7 bases line up with TRBD1. Germline V gene lookup returns CDR1 KGHSH and CDR2 LQKENI. The CDR3 extends over 15 amino acids. The J segment lost 10 bases and the V segment lost 0 bases, leaving 8 bases of the junction unmatched. CDR3: CASSPPAQGSVKLFF. The DNA of the CDR3 is TGTGCCAGCTCACCACCGGCACAGGGGTCAGTAAAACTGTTTTTT.

This clone has just a few counts. V gene TRBV5-4 combines with J gene TRBJ1-5; D uncertain. Germline CDR1 reads SGHNT; CDR2 reads YYREEE (reference sequence). Trimming cost V 3 bases and J 0 bases, with 7 bases left between them. The CDR3 loop spans 14 amino acids. DNA of the CDR3: TGTGCCAGCAGCTCTGACCTTAGCAATCAGCCCCAGCATTTT. Translating it yields CASSSDLSNQPQHF.

V usage is TRBV9 and J usage is TRBJ2-1; D is unclear. Per germline, CDR1 SGDLS and CDR2 YYNGEE. V lost 2 bases and J 6 bases, leaving 15 bases between the germline ends. The CDR3 loop spans 15 amino acids. In nucleotides, the CDR3 is TGTGCCAGCAGCGTTGGACCAACAGCCCCCAATGAGCAGTTCTTC. Translating it yields CASSVGPTAPNEQFF.

The V gene is TRBV19, the J gene TRBJ2-3; D unresolved. Trimming removed 6 bases at V and 2 bases at J, with 18 bases between. Germline V gene sequence: CDR1 LNHDA, CDR2 SQIVND (reference sequence). The CDR3 runs 16 residues. DNA for the CDR3: TGTGCCAGTAGCCGGGTTACGGCGGTTTCCACAGATACGCAGTATTTT. The encoded protein is CASSRVTAVSTDTQYF.

The chain joins TRBV5-1 to TRBJ1-4; D is unresolved. V gave up 0 bases and J gave up 4 bases, with 1 base separating them. The length of the CDR3 is 12 residues. Germline V gene sequence: CDR1 SGHRS, CDR2 YFSETQ. The CDR3 DNA reads TGCGCCAGCAGCTTGGGTAATGAAAAACTGTTTTTT. It codes for CASSLGNEKLFF.

V is TRBV19 and J is TRBJ1-1; 11 bases map to TRBD1. The germline CDR1 and CDR2 sequences are LNHDA and SQIVND (reference sequence). This CDR3 is built from 16 residues. The J segment lost 0 bases and the V segment lost 4 bases, leaving 4 bases of the junction unmatched. CDR3 bases: TGTGCCAGTAGTAGGGGGACAGGGGGAATGAACACTGAAGCTTTCTTT. Translated, it gives CASSRGTGGMNTEAFF.

This sequence joins TRBV15 and TRBJ2-2, with TRBD1 matching 10 bases. J was trimmed by 8 bases and V by 5 bases; bases with no gene match: 5. The length of the CDR3 is 14 residues. CDR1 LNHNV and CDR2 YYDKDF come from the germline V gene (reference sequence). The CDR3 sequence is CATSLDRGLGELFF. The DNA of the CDR3 is TGTGCCACCAGCTTAGACAGGGGGCTAGGGGAGCTGTTTTTT.

This chain uses TRBV2 with TRBJ2-7, with 7 bases that match TRBD2. From germline, CDR1 is SNHLY and CDR2 FYNNEI. This CDR3 has 15 residues. V trimming: 2 bases; J trimming: 3 bases; junction bases outside the gene matches: 7. CDR3 DNA: TGTGCCAGCAGTGAACGGGCTAGCGGAAACTACGAGCAGTACTTC. Encoded protein: CASSERASGNYEQYF.

This sequence joins TRBV18 and TRBJ2-3, with a tentative D call TRBD1 (7 bases). V dropped 3 bases and J dropped 14 bases, with 15 bases sitting between them. The CDR3 is 12 residues long. Germline V gene lookup returns CDR1 KGHSH and CDR2 LQKENI. DNA for the CDR3: TGTGCCAGCTCACCCGACAGGGAGGTTTTGTATTTT. Its protein product is CASSPDREVLYF.

This clone was seen once. This chain joins TRBV27 and TRBJ1-5; D is unclear. The V gene's germline CDR1 is MNHEY and CDR2 SMNVEV (reference sequence). The CDR3 has 13 amino acids. The V end lost 5 bases, the J end lost 11 bases, and 16 bases lay between the germline ends. The CDR3 DNA is TGTGCCAGCAGTGCGGACGGGAGAAGGACCCAGCATTTT. This codes for CASSADGRRTQHF.

This chain uses TRBV18 with TRBJ1-1; D is uncertain. The CDR3 has 15 residues. V lost 5 bases and J lost 0, with 13 bases in between. Germline V gene data show CDR1 as KGHSH and CDR2 as LQKENI. The CDR3 region is CASSSGRGMNTEAFF. Written as DNA, the CDR3 is TGTGCCAGCTCATCCGGCCGCGGGATGAACACTGAAGCTTTCTTT.

This chain connects TRBV21-1 to TRBJ2-7. TRBV21-1 has pseudogene status. The CDR3 is 13 residues long. This CDR3 reads CASSKTPDYEQYF. As DNA, the CDR3 is TGTGCCAGCAGCAAAACCCCCGACTACGAGCAGTACTTC.

The V gene is TRBV4-1, the J gene TRBJ1-1; weak D call: TRBD1 (5 bases). Per germline, CDR1 MGHRA and CDR2 YSYEKL. V dropped 0 bases and J dropped 5 bases, with 13 bases sitting between them. The CDR3 covers 15 residues. Here the CDR3 reads CASSQDRQGNTEAFF. In nucleotides, the CDR3 is TGCGCCAGCAGCCAAGATCGGCAGGGTAATACTGAAGCTTTCTTT.

The genes are TRBV30 and TRBJ2-6, with a tentative D call TRBD1 (6 bases). The CDR3 runs 16 residues. Germline CDR1 is GTSNPN and CDR2 is SVGIG (reference sequence). Trimming took off 5 bases at V and 1 base at J, with 15 bases between the two ends. The CDR3 reads CAWGGTGLSGANVLTF. CDR3 DNA: TGTGCCTGGGGTGGCACAGGGTTATCTGGGGCCAACGTCCTGACTTTC.

This chain uses TRBV27 with TRBJ1-1, with D unresolved. The CDR3 covers 16 residues. CDR1 and CDR2 from the germline V gene are MNHEY and SMNVEV (reference sequence). Trimming shortened V by 5 bases and J by 0 bases, and 16 bases separated the two germline ends. The CDR3 here is CASSANILGMNTEAFF. The CDR3 DNA reads as TGTGCCAGCAGTGCCAACATATTAGGAATGAACACTGAAGCTTTCTTT.

This clone has only one observation. This chain joins TRBV7-9 and TRBJ2-5; D is unclear. The germline V gene encodes CDR1 SEHNR and CDR2 FQNEAQ (reference sequence). V lost 0 bases to trimming and J lost 4 bases, with 3 bases between them. The CDR3 has 12 amino acids. The CDR3 DNA sequence: TGTGCCAGCAGCTTAGCAGGAGAGACCCAGTACTTC. Amino acids: CASSLAGETQYF.

The V call is TRBV11-3, the J call TRBJ1-1, with TRBD1 identical over 8 bases. J lost 2 bases, V lost 3 bases, and 11 bases had no gene match. This CDR3 has 17 residues. The germline CDR1 and CDR2 sequences are SGHNT and YENEEA. The CDR3 sequence: CASSLGGFDRGNTEAFF. For the CDR3, the DNA is TGTGCCAGCAGCTTGGGGGGTTTCGACAGGGGCAACACTGAAGCTTTCTTT.

This sequence joins TRBV5-1 and TRBJ1-1; D not certain. The CDR3 runs to 15 residues. Trimming took 2 bases from V and 1 from J, leaving 12 bases between them. Germline values: CDR1 SGHRS, CDR2 YFSETQ. The CDR3 spells CASSLQPLGNTEAFF. The CDR3 bases are TGCGCCAGCAGCTTACAACCACTTGGGAACACTGAAGCTTTCTTT.

J is TRBJ2-5 and V is TRBV9; D gene uncertain. V dropped 4 bases and J dropped 1 base, with 14 bases sitting between them. CDR3 length: 15 amino acids. Germline V gives CDR1 SGDLS, CDR2 YYNGEE. In nucleotides, the CDR3 is TGTGCCAGCAGCTCCCGAGGCTGGTCCCAAGAGACCCAGTACTTC. Protein sequence: CASSSRGWSQETQYF.